This T cell receptor beta chain is drawn from a study of OX40 agonist ivuxolimab in advanced cancers. Overall study context: Three patients responded partially, comprising one with hepatocellular carcinoma and two with cutaneous melanoma.

The CDR3 contains 12 residues. The data were produced by immunoSEQ multiplex PCR, yet TCRdb's version contains in-frame clones alone and is incomplete. The table shows 53,000 or so clones, with around four fifths occurring only once. The sequences come from CD4+ or CD8+ T cells sorted from blood, collected in a trial of the OX40 agonist ivuxolimab. V is TRBV21-1 and J is TRBJ2-3. TRBV21-1 is a listed pseudogene. This TCR derives from an adult with an advanced solid tumor such as melanoma, head and neck, liver or kidney cancer. The CDR3 DNA is TGTGCCAGCAGCAAAGGGGCAGATACGCAGTATTTT. Protein sequence: CASSKGADTQYF.